This T cell receptor beta chain came from a study of a mutant IDH1 vaccine in newly diagnosed glioma. The table came from immunoSEQ multiplex PCR; TCRdb's copy has only in-frame clones and leaves some out. The repertoire holds roughly 32,000 clones, with about three quarters as singletons. Time point defined: baseline, week 1 (first vaccination visit). Treatment of the sample: pre-vaccination baseline after standard-of-care therapy. CDR3 length equals 12 residues. V lost 3 bases and J 5 bases, leaving 5 bases between the germline ends. Germline V CDR1 and CDR2: SGDLS, YYNGEE. The J gene is TRBJ1-4, the V gene TRBV9, with D hard to call. The sequence was obtained from a man aged 50 to 60 with glioma. Some clones in this sample may be carry-over from other donors' samples. The sample consisted of peripheral blood mononuclear cells (PBMCs), taken from a glioma patient treated with radiotherapy, temozolomide or both. CDR3 region: CASSEGNEKLFF. The CDR3 nucleotides read TGTGCCAGCAGCGAAGGGAATGAAAAACTGTTTTTT.